This T cell receptor (beta chain) was captured by sequencing in a study of blood T cell repertoires in COVID-19 (dated by TCRdb to about 2020). For the wider study: Samples covering the acute and convalescent phases of COVID-19 were provided by collaborators in the United States, Italy and Spain. The material from the prospective study consisted of cDNA or gDNA derived from T cells, B-cell-depleted T cells, or PBMCs. Subjects who had been exposed to COVID-19, were actively infected with it, or had recovered from it provided the deeply sampled blood TCRbeta repertoires that made up the dataset. A freely available public database, intended as a resource for researchers studying the immune response to SARS-CoV-2, is where the repertoires were released. Samples were obtained from the ongoing ImmuneRACE study (first 160 participants) and from about 1,300 subjects provided by 6 global collaborators. Sample metadata almost always included a de-identified subject ID, COVID-19 status, age in years and sex. HLA class I and class II types, where available, came from metadata supplied by the sample provider rather than from assay-based typing.

What the authors observed across the whole study: The amount of clinical and demographic metadata varied by source and participant and was provided uncurated.

The immunoSEQ Assay, a bias-controlled multiplex PCR, was used to amplify TCRbeta CDR3 regions from genomic DNA. As for the authors' bioinformatics: The number of nucleated cells in each sample was estimated by amplification of reference gene primers within the assay. To quantify the absolute abundance of each unique TCRbeta CDR3 rearrangement, sequence reads were collapsed and filtered. Productive Simpson clonality was computed per sample as the square root of Simpson's diversity index over productive rearrangements. Here the immuneACCESS table is served through TCRdb, limited to in-frame sequences with V and J called. Missing clones are a known gap in these copies; in checked studies unresolved V genes cover under half, and the rest lacks a known reason. That table furnishes V, J and clone size, whereas the DNA furnished D and trimming. In this sample the table shows more than 200,000 clones, around 83% of which occur a single time. Jointly, the top ten make up roughly a tenth of the sample.

The CDR3 covers 17 residues, taking in both the cysteine and the phenylalanine. Only CDR3 DNA remains: 51 bases, in frame from the first base. V drops 0 bases and J drops 2 bases, leaving 15 bases in between. The germline V gene (reference sequence) sets CDR1 to WNHNN and CDR2 to SYGVQD. On this clone: Its antigen is still unknown. No much larger clone exists at a distance of one base, and base qualities are not known.

In Seattle, one collaborating source enrolled patients while the infection was active and tracked those patients longitudinally over the course of disease. Whole blood was collected in K2EDTA tubes by collaborating institutions according to the institutions' own protocols. For TCRbeta analysis, collaborators shipped samples as frozen whole blood, isolated PBMCs, or DNA extracted from either of those sample types. Material: peripheral blood. Recombination joined TRBV10-1 with TRBJ2-3; TRBD2 could be the D gene, as 5 bases match. The clonotype comes from a woman between 50 and 59 years old with COVID-19, enrolled during active disease. The DNA is TGCGCCAGCAGTGAGTCGGTATGGCGGAGGTACACAGATACGCAGTATTTT. This translates into CASSESVWRRYTDTQYF.